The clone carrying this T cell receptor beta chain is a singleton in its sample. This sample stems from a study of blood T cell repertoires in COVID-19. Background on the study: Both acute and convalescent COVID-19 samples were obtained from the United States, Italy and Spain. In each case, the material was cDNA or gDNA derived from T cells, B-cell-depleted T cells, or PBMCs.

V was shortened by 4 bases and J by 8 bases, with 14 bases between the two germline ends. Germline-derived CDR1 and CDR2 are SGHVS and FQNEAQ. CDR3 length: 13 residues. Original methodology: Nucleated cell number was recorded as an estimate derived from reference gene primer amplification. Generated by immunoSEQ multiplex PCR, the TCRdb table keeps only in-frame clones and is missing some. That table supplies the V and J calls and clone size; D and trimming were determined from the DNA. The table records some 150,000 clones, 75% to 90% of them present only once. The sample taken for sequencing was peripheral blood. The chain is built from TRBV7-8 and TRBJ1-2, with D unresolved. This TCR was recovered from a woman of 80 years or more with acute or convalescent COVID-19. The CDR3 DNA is TGTGCCAGCAGCTGGGGATTCCGAGGGGGCTACACCTTC. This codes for CASSWGFRGGYTF.